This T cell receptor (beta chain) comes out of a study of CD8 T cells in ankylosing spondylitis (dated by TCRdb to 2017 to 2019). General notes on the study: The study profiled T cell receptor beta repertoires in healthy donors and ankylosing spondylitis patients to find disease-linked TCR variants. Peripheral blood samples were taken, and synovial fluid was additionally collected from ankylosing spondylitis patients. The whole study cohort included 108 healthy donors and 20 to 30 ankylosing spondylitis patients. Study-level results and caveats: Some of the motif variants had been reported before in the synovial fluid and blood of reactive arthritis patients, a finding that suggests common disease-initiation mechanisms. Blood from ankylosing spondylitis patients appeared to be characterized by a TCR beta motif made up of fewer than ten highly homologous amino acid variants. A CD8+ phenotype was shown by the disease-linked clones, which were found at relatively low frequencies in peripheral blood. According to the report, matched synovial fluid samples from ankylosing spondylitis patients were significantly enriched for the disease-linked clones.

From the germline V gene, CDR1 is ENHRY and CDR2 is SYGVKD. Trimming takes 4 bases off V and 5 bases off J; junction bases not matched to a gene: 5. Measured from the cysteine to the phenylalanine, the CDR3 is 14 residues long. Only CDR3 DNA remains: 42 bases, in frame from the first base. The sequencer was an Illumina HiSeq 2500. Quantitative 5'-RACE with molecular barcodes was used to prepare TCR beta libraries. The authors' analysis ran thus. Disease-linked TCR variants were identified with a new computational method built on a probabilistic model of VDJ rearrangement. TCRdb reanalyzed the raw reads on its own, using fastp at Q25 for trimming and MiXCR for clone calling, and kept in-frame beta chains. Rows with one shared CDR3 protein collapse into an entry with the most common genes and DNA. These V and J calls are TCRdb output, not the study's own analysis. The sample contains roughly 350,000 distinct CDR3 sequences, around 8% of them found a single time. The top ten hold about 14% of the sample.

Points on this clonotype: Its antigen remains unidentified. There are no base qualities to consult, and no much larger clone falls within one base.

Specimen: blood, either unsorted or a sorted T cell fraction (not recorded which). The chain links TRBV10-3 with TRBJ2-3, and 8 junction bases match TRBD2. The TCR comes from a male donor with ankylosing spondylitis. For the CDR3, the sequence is CAISATSGGDTQYF. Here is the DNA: TGTGCCATCAGTGCTACTAGCGGCGGAGATACGCAGTATTTT.